These T cell receptor beta chains were read from a single sample in a study of PD-L1 blockade in urothelial cancer. Using immunoSEQ multiplex PCR, the repertoire was profiled, and TCRdb retains in-frame clones only, with some absent. This table holds tens of thousands of clones, about 85% found once. This specimen was PBMCs, taken around atezolizumab (anti-PD-L1) treatment. These receptors originate from a woman in her seventies with urothelial cancer. CDR3s include the opening cysteine and the closing phenylalanine or tryptophan. Each record gives: clone size, J gene, V gene, D gene, CDR3 DNA, CDR3 protein. The D gene is left open where the match is weak. A clone size is listed for some rows: how often the clone was seen (once, few, many), or a class if it is expanded.

. | TRBJ2-3 | TRBV25-1 | TRBD1 | TGTGCCAGCAGTCCCCCGGACAGGGGCGCAGATACGCAGTATTTT | CASSPPDRGADTQYF
many | TRBJ2-3 | TRBV7-2 | TRBD1 | TGTGCCAGCAGCTCACAGGGGGGCGATTTTGATACGCAGTATTTT | CASSSQGGDFDTQYF
. | TRBJ1-1 | TRBV7-2 | TRBD1 | TGTGCCAGCAGCCCCGCGGGTCTGGAGACAGGGTGGAGCACTGAAGCTTTCTTT | CASSPAGLETGWSTEAFF
. | TRBJ2-3 | TRBV27 | TRBD1 | TGTGCCAGCAGTTTAATTGAGGGGGCAACAGATACGCAGTATTTT | CASSLIEGATDTQYF
. | TRBJ2-2 | TRBV9 | TRBD2 | TGTGCCAGCAGCCCGAATAGGAAGGGGCCGGGACTAGCGGGAGTGGACGGGGAGCTGTTTTTT | CASSPNRKGPGLAGVDGELFF
. | TRBJ1-2 | TRBV28 | . | TGTGCCAGCAGTTTCTCCAGGGTAGGCTACACCTTC | CASSFSRVGYTF
few | TRBJ1-5 | TRBV19 | . | TGTGCCAGTAGTATCGTTATGGGGGCAAACAATCAGCCCCAGCATTTT | CASSIVMGANNQPQHF
. | TRBJ2-1 | TRBV2 | TRBD2 | TGTGCCAGCAGTGGCTCGGGACTAGCGGGAGTATCTTCCTACAATGAGCAGTTCTTC | CASSGSGLAGVSSYNEQFF
. | TRBJ2-7 | TRBV5-6 | . | TGTGCCAGCAGCCGGGGGATTTACGAGCAGTACTTC | CASSRGIYEQYF
. | TRBJ2-7 | TRBV7-9 | TRBD2 | TGTGCCAGCAGCGACTCGGGACTAGCGGGAAGGGAGCAGTACTTC | CASSDSGLAGREQYF
. | TRBJ1-5 | TRBV5-1 | . | TGCGCCAGCAGCTTGGGGGCAGTTTTTAACCAGCCCCAGCATTTT | CASSLGAVFNQPQHF
. | TRBJ2-7 | TRBV7-9 | . | TGTGCCAGCAGCAAGGGGGACACAGGGCGGAACGAGCAGTACTTC | CASSKGDTGRNEQYF
. | TRBJ2-1 | TRBV2 | TRBD2 | TGTGCCAGCAGTGGAGTGAGCGGGGGGATAAATGAGCAGTTCTTC | CASSGVSGGINEQFF
. | TRBJ1-2 | TRBV6-1 | . | TGTGCCAGCAGATTCTCAGGAACCTATGGCTACACCTTC | CASRFSGTYGYTF
many | TRBJ2-2 | TRBV28 | . | . | CASSPSGQFRGSCFF
. | TRBJ2-1 | TRBV28 | TRBD2 | TGTGCCAGCAGTTTGGGCGGGAGAGCCTACAATGAGCAGTTCTTC | CASSLGGRAYNEQFF
once | TRBJ2-3 | TRBV2 | TRBD1 | TGTGCCAGCAAGGAGGACAGGGGCGCAGATACGCAGTATTTT | CASKEDRGADTQYF
. | TRBJ2-7 | TRBV10-3 | TRBD2 | TGTGCCACCTCGGGACTAGCTAAGAGGGAGCAGTACTTC | CATSGLAKREQYF
. | TRBJ2-5 | TRBV5-4 | TRBD2 | TGTGCCAGCAGCTTCACTAGCGGGACGGACTCAGAGACCCAGTACTTC | CASSFTSGTDSETQYF
. | TRBJ2-1 | TRBV2 | . | TGTGCCAGCAGTGAAGGATTCAGTGAGCAGTTCTTC | CASSEGFSEQFF
few | TRBJ2-7 | TRBV6-5 | TRBD1 | TGTGCCAGCAGTTACTCTAACCCGGGACAGTCTTACGAGCAGTACTTC | CASSYSNPGQSYEQYF
. | TRBJ2-2 | TRBV10-3 | TRBD1 | TGTGCCATCACTGAGGGGGCAGACACCGGGGAGCTGTTTTTT | CAITEGADTGELFF
few | TRBJ2-2 | TRBV7-2 | TRBD1 | TGTGCCAGCAGCACTCTGGACAGGGGTCGGACCGGGGAGCTGTTTTTT | CASSTLDRGRTGELFF
. | TRBJ2-7 | TRBV27 | TRBD1 | TGTGCCAGCAGCACGACGGGACAGCCTAACCTCTACGAGCAGTACTTC | CASSTTGQPNLYEQYF
few | TRBJ1-2 | TRBV30 | . | TGTGCCTGGAGTCGACAGACTGGTGGCTACACCTTC | CAWSRQTGGYTF
. | TRBJ1-5 | TRBV19 | . | TGTGCCAGTACTGGGCAGACTAACGTTCAGCCCCAGCATTTT | CASTGQTNVQPQHF
once | TRBJ2-7 | TRBV9 | TRBD2 | TGTGCCAGCAGCGTAGGACTAGCGGGAGCCTACGAGCAGTACTTC | CASSVGLAGAYEQYF
. | TRBJ1-5 | TRBV6-1 | . | TGTGCCAGCAGTGTTGGAGGGCAGCCCCAGCATTTT | CASSVGGQPQHF
. | TRBJ2-3 | TRBV6-5 | . | TGTGCCAGCGGACAAAGCACAGATACGCAGTATTTT | CASGQSTDTQYF
. | TRBJ2-5 | TRBV4-1 | TRBD1 | TGCGCCAGCAGCCAAGGCGACAGGGAACAAGAGACCCAGTACTTC | CASSQGDREQETQYF
. | TRBJ2-1 | TRBV19 | TRBD2 | TGTGCCAGTAGTATAGTAGTACTAGCGGTCGAGAATGAGCAGTTCTTC | CASSIVVLAVENEQFF
. | TRBJ1-3 | TRBV30 | TRBD1 | TGTGCCTGGGACAGGGGGAAAGGAAACACCATATATTTT | CAWDRGKGNTIYF
. | TRBJ1-2 | TRBV7-9 | . | TGTGCCAGCAGCTTAACAGGGTCACGCTATGGCTACACCTTC | CASSLTGSRYGYTF
. | TRBJ2-7 | TRBV28 | . | TGTGCCAGCAGATTCGGTGGCACTAGTTTCTACGAGCAGTACTTC | CASRFGGTSFYEQYF
. | TRBJ1-1 | TRBV5-1 | . | TGCGCCAGCAGCACGGGGACTGAAGCTTTCTTT | CASSTGTEAFF
few | TRBJ2-5 | TRBV29-1 | . | TGCAGCGTTGAAGACCCCGCGGGGAGGGAGACCCAGTACTTC | CSVEDPAGRETQYF
. | TRBJ2-3 | TRBV29-1 | . | TGCAGCGTTGCCAGGGGCACAGATACGCAGTATTTT | CSVARGTDTQYF
. | TRBJ1-4 | TRBV4-1 | . | TGCGCCAGCAGCCTCCCCGGGACATTTCATGAAAAACTGTTTTTT | CASSLPGTFHEKLFF
. | TRBJ2-7 | TRBV4-1 | . | TGCGCCAGCAGCCCTCGTGCGGGACCGCTCCCCGAGCAGTACTTC | CASSPRAGPLPEQYF
. | TRBJ2-7 | TRBV10-2 | TRBD1 | TGCGCCAGCGCGGACAGGGGGCTTTTCGAGCAGTACTTC | CASADRGLFEQYF
. | TRBJ2-3 | TRBV5-8 | TRBD2 | TGTGCCAGCAGCTTGGTGACTAGCGGGATTAGCACAGATACGCAGTATTTT | CASSLVTSGISTDTQYF
. | TRBJ2-7 | TRBV19 | . | TGTGCCAGTAGTCCGAGCGCCGCCTACGAGCAGTACTTC | CASSPSAAYEQYF
. | TRBJ2-3 | TRBV7-2 | TRBD2 | TGTGCCAGCAGACAACAGAGCGGGGGCACAGATACGCAGTATTTT | CASRQQSGGTDTQYF
. | TRBJ2-7 | TRBV5-1 | TRBD1 | TGCGCCAGCAGCTCACAGGGGGCGCGGTACGAGCAGTACTTC | CASSSQGARYEQYF
. | TRBJ1-2 | TRBV6-1 | . | TGTGCCAGCAGTCCCCCTAGACAGGATGGCTACACCTTC | CASSPPRQDGYTF
. | TRBJ2-7 | TRBV13 | TRBD2 | TGTGCCAGCAGCTCGGGGGGAACCTCCTACGAGCAGTACTTC | CASSSGGTSYEQYF
. | TRBJ2-3 | TRBV7-3 | . | TGTGCCAGCAGCTTATGGGCAGGGAGCACAGATACGCAGTATTTT | CASSLWAGSTDTQYF
once | TRBJ1-4 | TRBV19 | . | TGTGCCAGTACCGGGACTGCAACTAATGAAAAACTGTTTTTT | CASTGTATNEKLFF
. | TRBJ1-5 | TRBV19 | . | TGTGCCAGTACCCCTATTGGTATCGGACATAGCAATCAGCCCCAGCATTTT | CASTPIGIGHSNQPQHF
. | TRBJ2-3 | TRBV9 | TRBD2 | TGTGCCAGCAGCGTATCTACTAGCGGGGGGGCCCTAGATACGCAGTATTTT | CASSVSTSGGALDTQYF
. | TRBJ2-7 | TRBV5-1 | TRBD1 | TGCGCCAGCAGCTTGGGGGACAGTAACTACGAGCAGTACTTC | CASSLGDSNYEQYF
once | TRBJ2-5 | TRBV5-1 | TRBD1 | TGCGCCAGCAGCCCAGTCGGACAGGGGGCTGGAGAGACCCAGTACTTC | CASSPVGQGAGETQYF
. | TRBJ1-1 | TRBV29-1 | . | TGCAGCACAGGACAGATGAACACTGAAGCTTTCTTT | CSTGQMNTEAFF
. | TRBJ2-1 | TRBV9 | . | TGTGCCAGCAGCGTAGGTTTTAGCGGACAGGTCTCCTACAATGAGCAGTTCTTC | CASSVGFSGQVSYNEQFF
. | TRBJ2-1 | TRBV11-2 | TRBD2 | TGTGCCAGCAGCCCTGGGACTAGCGGCCGCGCGGAGCAGTTCTTC | CASSPGTSGRAEQFF
. | TRBJ1-3 | TRBV13 | . | TGTGCCAGCAGCGTCGGGGTCGCCTCTGGAAACACCATATATTTT | CASSVGVASGNTIYF
. | TRBJ2-7 | TRBV5-1 | TRBD1 | TGCGCCAGCAGCTTGGGTACAGGGGGATACGAGCAGTACTTC | CASSLGTGGYEQYF